The next 3 T cell receptor beta chains were all read from a single sample in a study of response to subunit inactivated influenza vaccine. TCRdb used MiXCR to reprocess the RT-PCR reads, holding one entry per CDR3 protein. The table includes about 520,000 distinct CDR3 sequences, roughly 23% detected once. The input for sequencing was CD4+ T cells sorted from PBMCs, taken 4 to 6 days after vaccination. The receptor set was obtained from a man between 50 and 59 years old who received an inactivated influenza vaccine.

The chain combines TRBV24-1 with TRBJ2-1; TRBD2 is a possible D gene (6 bases). Germline V gene lookup returns CDR1 KGHDR and CDR2 SFDVKD. This CDR3 comprises 16 residues. Trimming cost V 2 bases and J 0 bases, with 10 bases left between them. Written as DNA, the CDR3 is TGTGCCACCAGTGATTCGGGACTGAGCTCCTACAATGAGCAGTTCTTC. It codes for CATSDSGLSSYNEQFF.

This clonotype has a handful of counts. The J gene is TRBJ1-6, the V gene TRBV4-3; TRBD1 is a possible D gene (6 bases). The germline V and J ends were trimmed by 4 bases and 6 bases, with 10 bases remaining between them. CDR3 length: 14 residues. Germline CDR1 is LGHNA and CDR2 is YSLEER. CDR3 residues: CASSLGQSNSPLHF. Here the CDR3 DNA reads TGCGCCAGCAGCCTCGGACAGTCTAATTCACCCCTCCACTTT.

V is TRBV20-1 and J is TRBJ2-3, with TRBD1 matching 8 bases. The CDR3 loop spans 17 amino acids. V lost 5 bases to trimming and J lost 0 bases; unmatched junction nucleotides: 13. The germline V gene has CDR1 DFQATT and CDR2 SNEGSKA (reference sequence). The CDR3 spells CSALYVSGQASTDTQYF. The CDR3 nucleotides are TGCAGTGCTCTTTACGTATCGGGACAGGCTAGCACAGATACGCAGTATTTT.